These T cell receptor beta chains were read from a single sample in a study of OX40 agonist ivuxolimab in advanced cancers. Method: immunoSEQ multiplex PCR; TCRdb's copy keeps in-frame clones and lacks some. The sample shows 85,000 to 100,000 clones, about 92% of them seen only once. Sequencing was performed on CD4+ or CD8+ T cells sorted from blood, taken in a trial of the OX40 agonist ivuxolimab. These receptors were collected from an adult with an advanced solid tumor such as melanoma, head and neck, liver or kidney cancer. Both conserved end residues are part of each CDR3. D genes are given only for firm matches. Size values are once, few and many counts, or a class for expanded clones, and some rows have none.

cdr3_nt cdr3_aa j_call v_call cdr3_length clone_size d_call
TGTGCCAGCAGCTTAGAGGGGGATAGCAATCAGCCCCAGCATTTT CASSLEGDSNQPQHF TRBJ1-5 TRBV11-2 15 - -
TGTGCCAGCAGTTTTACGCCCTCGAGTTGGGGGGGCTCTATCCTGGGCTATGGCTACACCTTC CASSFTPSSWGGSILGYGYTF TRBJ1-2 TRBV28 21 - -
TGTGCCTGGCGACAGGTACAATCACCCCTCCACTTT CAWRQVQSPLHF TRBJ1-6 TRBV30 12 - -
TGTGCCAGCAGTTACACAGGGGGCGACTATGGCTACACCTTC CASSYTGGDYGYTF TRBJ1-2 TRBV28 14 - TRBD1
TGTGCCTGCCCGCCCGGGGTCGGGAACACCGGGGAGCTGTTTTTT CACPPGVGNTGELFF TRBJ2-2 TRBV30 15 once -
TGCGCCAGCAGCTGGGGACAGGGGGCAACAGATACGCAGTATTTT CASSWGQGATDTQYF TRBJ2-3 TRBV5-1 15 - TRBD1
TGTGCCAGCAGTCCCAGACAGGAAAAGGTTCTTCAGCCCCAGCATTTT CASSPRQEKVLQPQHF TRBJ1-5 TRBV28 16 - -
TGTGCCAGCAGCGTATCTAGCACAGATACGCAGTATTTT CASSVSSTDTQYF TRBJ2-3 TRBV5-4 13 - -
TGTGCCAGCAGCCCCGCGATGAGAGAAGTAAAAGAGACCCAGTACTTC CASSPAMREVKETQYF TRBJ2-5 TRBV5-4 16 - -
TGTGCCTGGAGCGTGCAGCCGAACACTGAAGCTTTCTTT CAWSVQPNTEAFF TRBJ1-1 TRBV30 13 - -
TGTGCCAGCAGTTTCTCGCGCGGGATCGGGAGTGTAGATCAGCCCCAGCATTTT CASSFSRGIGSVDQPQHF TRBJ1-5 TRBV28 18 - -
TGTGCCAGCAGCCAAGATCTTGGTTCGGCCCAGCATTTT CASSQDLGSAQHF TRBJ1-5 TRBV4-2 13 - -
TGTGCCAGCAGTGAAGTGGCTTCAGCGGCCGACACCGGGGAGCTGTTTTTT CASSEVASAADTGELFF TRBJ2-2 TRBV6-1 17 - -
TGTGCCAGCAGCGTAAACCGGGACTCTTCGTCCTCTGGGGCCAACGTCCTGACTTTC CASSVNRDSSSSGANVLTF TRBJ2-6 TRBV9 19 - -
TGTGCCACCAGCAGAGATAGAACGAAGCAGTATTTT CATSRDRTKQYF TRBJ2-3 TRBV15 12 - -
TGTGCCATCAGTGAGTTCTCTGCTAATTCACCCCTCCACTTT CAISEFSANSPLHF TRBJ1-6 TRBV10-3 14 - -
TGTGCCATCAGTGAGTCGTGGGGGCGCGGGGATACGCAGTATTTT CAISESWGRGDTQYF TRBJ2-3 TRBV10-3 15 - -
TGTGCCAGCAGCTTAGCCTTCACAGATACGCAGTATTTT CASSLAFTDTQYF TRBJ2-3 TRBV11-2 13 - -
TGCGCCAGCAGCCAAGGGGCTAGCGGGGGGCCCGGTGAGACCCAGTACTTC CASSQGASGGPGETQYF TRBJ2-5 TRBV4-3 17 - TRBD2
TGTGCCAGCAGTTCCCCCGCCAGGGGGCGGGGGGAGACCCAGTACTTC CASSSPARGRGETQYF TRBJ2-5 TRBV28 16 - -
TGTGCCAGCAGTAGCACACCAGGAGGCCCGGGCTACACCTTC CASSSTPGGPGYTF TRBJ1-2 TRBV6-5 14 once -
TGTGCCAGCAGTGGACAGGGTCTCTCCTACAATGAGCAGTTCTTC CASSGQGLSYNEQFF TRBJ2-1 TRBV6-5 15 - TRBD1
TGCGCCAGCAGCTTCGGATCCAACTATGGCTACACCTTC CASSFGSNYGYTF TRBJ1-2 TRBV5-1 13 - -
TGCGCCAGCAGCCAAGATCCCCCAGGGGCCTACGAGCAGTACTTC CASSQDPPGAYEQYF TRBJ2-7 TRBV4-3 15 - -
TGCGCCAGCAGCTTCGGGACGGACCACCGTGGCTACACCTTC CASSFGTDHRGYTF TRBJ1-2 TRBV5-1 14 - -
TGTGCCAGCTCGTCGGTGGCCCAAGAGACCCAGTACTTC CASSSVAQETQYF TRBJ2-5 TRBV6-1 13 - -
TGTGCCAGCAGTGACGGCGGGAGCTCCTACAATGAGCAGTTCTTC CASSDGGSSYNEQFF TRBJ2-1 TRBV2 15 - TRBD2
TGTGCCAGCAGCTACAGGACAGGGAGAATCTATGGCTACACCTTC CASSYRTGRIYGYTF TRBJ1-2 TRBV28 15 - TRBD1
TGCGCCAGCAGCTTGTCTGCGGGGCATTATCAAGAGACCCAGTACTTC CASSLSAGHYQETQYF TRBJ2-5 TRBV5-1 16 - -
TGTGCCTGGAGACGACAGAAGATGGGGCAATATAATTCACCCCTCCACTTT CAWRRQKMGQYNSPLHF TRBJ1-6 TRBV30 17 - -
TGTGCCAGTGTCAGGGGGCGTAGTGAAAAACTGTTTTTT CASVRGRSEKLFF TRBJ1-4 TRBV6-1 13 - TRBD1
TGTGCCAGCTCGGGGACGGGGGCAGATACGCAGTATTTT CASSGTGADTQYF TRBJ2-3 TRBV18 13 - -
TGTGCCAGCAGCTCTATACCGGGGGGGAACATTCAGTACTTC CASSSIPGGNIQYF TRBJ2-4 TRBV7-2 14 few TRBD2
TGCGCCAGCAGCAGGGGCACAGATACGCAGTATTTT CASSRGTDTQYF TRBJ2-3 TRBV5-1 12 - -
TGTGCCTCTCAGGACCGATCGAACACCGGGGAGCTGTTTTTT CASQDRSNTGELFF TRBJ2-2 TRBV25-1 14 - -
TGTGCCAGCTCACGGGGGCGAGAGACCCAGTACTTC CASSRGRETQYF TRBJ2-5 TRBV18 12 - -
TGTGCCACCGAGGGGATAACGGATACGCAGTATTTT CATEGITDTQYF TRBJ2-3 TRBV10-3 12 - -
TGCGCCAGCAGCCCCGGAAGGGCTAGGGAGCAGCCCCAGCATTTT CASSPGRAREQPQHF TRBJ1-5 TRBV23-1 15 - -
TGTGCCAGCAGCGTAGGCAGGGTGGGAAATTCACCCCTCCACTTT CASSVGRVGNSPLHF TRBJ1-6 TRBV9 15 - -
TGCGCCAGCAGCTTGTACTGGGCGCAGAACTATGGCTACACCTTC CASSLYWAQNYGYTF TRBJ1-2 TRBV5-1 15 - -
TGTGCCAGCCGACTTCTCGCCTACAATGAGCAGTTCTTC CASRLLAYNEQFF TRBJ2-1 TRBV6-1 13 - -
TGTGCCAGCAGCAGGGGTTTCGCTAACTATGGCTACACCTTC CASSRGFANYGYTF TRBJ1-2 TRBV6-6 14 - -
TGCGCCAGCGGAGAACCGGGGCCCCGAAATTCACCCCTCCACTTT CASGEPGPRNSPLHF TRBJ1-6 TRBV4-3 15 - -
TGTGCCTGGAGTGGTCAGTCAGTCACAGATACGCAGTATTTT CAWSGQSVTDTQYF TRBJ2-3 TRBV30 14 once -
TGTGCCAGTAGTATATACAGCGGGGGAAAGACAGATACGCAGTATTTT CASSIYSGGKTDTQYF TRBJ2-3 TRBV19 16 - TRBD2
TGTGCCAGCAGCCGACGGTACAATGAGCAGTTCTTC CASSRRYNEQFF TRBJ2-1 TRBV9 12 - -
TGTGCCATCAGTGAGACAGGGGAGGGCACTGAAGCTTTCTTT CAISETGEGTEAFF TRBJ1-1 TRBV10-3 14 - TRBD1